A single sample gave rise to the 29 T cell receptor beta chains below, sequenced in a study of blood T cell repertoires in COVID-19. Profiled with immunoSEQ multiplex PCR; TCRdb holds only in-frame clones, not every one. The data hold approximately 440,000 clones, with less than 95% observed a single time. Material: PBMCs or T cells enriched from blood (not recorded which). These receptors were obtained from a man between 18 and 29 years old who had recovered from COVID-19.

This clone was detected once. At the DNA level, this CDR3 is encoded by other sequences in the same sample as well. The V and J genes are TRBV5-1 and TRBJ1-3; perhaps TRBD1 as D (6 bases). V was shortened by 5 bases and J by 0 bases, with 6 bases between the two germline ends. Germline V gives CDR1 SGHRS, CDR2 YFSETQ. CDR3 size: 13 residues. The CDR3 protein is CASRDSSGNTIYF. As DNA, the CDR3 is TGCGCCAGCAGGGACAGCTCTGGAAACACCATATATTTT.

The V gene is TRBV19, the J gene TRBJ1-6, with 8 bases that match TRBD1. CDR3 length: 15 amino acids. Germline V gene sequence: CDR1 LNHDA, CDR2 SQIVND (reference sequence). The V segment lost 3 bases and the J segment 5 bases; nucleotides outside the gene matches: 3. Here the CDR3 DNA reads TGTGCCAGTAGTATGACAGGGGCCGATAATTCACCCCTCCACTTT. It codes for CASSMTGADNSPLHF.

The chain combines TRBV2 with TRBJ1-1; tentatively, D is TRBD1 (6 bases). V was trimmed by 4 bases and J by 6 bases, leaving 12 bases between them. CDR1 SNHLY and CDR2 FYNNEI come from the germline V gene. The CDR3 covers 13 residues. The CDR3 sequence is CASSVSGVAEAFF. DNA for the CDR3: TGTGCCAGCAGTGTCTCAGGGGTCGCTGAAGCTTTCTTT.

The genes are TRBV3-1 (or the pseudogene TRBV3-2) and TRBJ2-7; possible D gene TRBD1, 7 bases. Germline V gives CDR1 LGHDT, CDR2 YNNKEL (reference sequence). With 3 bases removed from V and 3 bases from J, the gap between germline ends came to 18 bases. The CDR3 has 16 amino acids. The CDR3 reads CASSHTGAGTFYEQYF. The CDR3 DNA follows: TGTGCCAGCAGCCACACAGGGGCGGGGACCTTCTACGAGCAGTACTTC.

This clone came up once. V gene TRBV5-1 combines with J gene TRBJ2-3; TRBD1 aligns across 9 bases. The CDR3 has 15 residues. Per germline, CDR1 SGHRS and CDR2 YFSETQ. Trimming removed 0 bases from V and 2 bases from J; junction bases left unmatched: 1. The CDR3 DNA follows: TGCGCCAGCAGCTTGGGGGACAGGGTCACAGATACGCAGTATTTT. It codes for CASSLGDRVTDTQYF.

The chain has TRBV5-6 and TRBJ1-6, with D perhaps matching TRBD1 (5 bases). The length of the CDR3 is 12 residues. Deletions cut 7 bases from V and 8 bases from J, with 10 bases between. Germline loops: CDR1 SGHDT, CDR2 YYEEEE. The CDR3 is CASFKGDSPLHF. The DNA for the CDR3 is TGTGCCAGCTTTAAAGGGGATTCACCCCTCCACTTT.

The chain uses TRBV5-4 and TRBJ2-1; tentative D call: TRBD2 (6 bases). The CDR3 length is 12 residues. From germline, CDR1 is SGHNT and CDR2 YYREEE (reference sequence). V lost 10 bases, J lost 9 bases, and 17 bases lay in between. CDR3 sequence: CAAGGASGEQFF. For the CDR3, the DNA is TGTGCCGCCGGCGGGGCGAGCGGTGAGCAGTTCTTC.

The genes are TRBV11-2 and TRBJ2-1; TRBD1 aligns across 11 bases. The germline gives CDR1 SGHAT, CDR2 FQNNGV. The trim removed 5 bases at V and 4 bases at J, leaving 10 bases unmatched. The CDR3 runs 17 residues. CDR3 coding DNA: TGTGCCAGCAGCCCTCGGACAGGGGGCGCGGAGTACAATGAGCAGTTCTTC. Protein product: CASSPRTGGAEYNEQFF. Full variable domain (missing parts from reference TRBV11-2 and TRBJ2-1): EAGVAQSPRYKIIEKRQSVAFWCNPISGHATLYWYQQILGQGPKLLIQFQNNGVVDDSQLPKDRFSAERLKGVDSTLKIQPAKLEDSAVYLCASSPRTGGAEYNEQFFGPGTRLTVL.

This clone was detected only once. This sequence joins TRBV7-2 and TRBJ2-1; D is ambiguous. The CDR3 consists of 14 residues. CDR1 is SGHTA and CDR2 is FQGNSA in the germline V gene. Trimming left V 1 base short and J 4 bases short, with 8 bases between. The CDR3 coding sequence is TGTGCCAGCAGCTTAGATGCGGCATACAATGAGCAGTTCTTC. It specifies CASSLDAAYNEQFF.

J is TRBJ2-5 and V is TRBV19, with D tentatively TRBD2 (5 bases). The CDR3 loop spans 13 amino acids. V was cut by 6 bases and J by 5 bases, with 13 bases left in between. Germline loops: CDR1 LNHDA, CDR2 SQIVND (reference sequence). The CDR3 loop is CASSADPGETQYF. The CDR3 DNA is TGTGCCAGTAGCGCGGACCCGGGGGAGACCCAGTACTTC.

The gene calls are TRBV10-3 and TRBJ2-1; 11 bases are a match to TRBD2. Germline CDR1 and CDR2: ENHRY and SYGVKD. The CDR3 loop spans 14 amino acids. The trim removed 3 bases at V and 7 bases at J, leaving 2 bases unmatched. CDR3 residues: CAISELAGVNEQFF. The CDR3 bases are TGTGCCATCAGTGAACTAGCGGGAGTGAATGAGCAGTTCTTC.

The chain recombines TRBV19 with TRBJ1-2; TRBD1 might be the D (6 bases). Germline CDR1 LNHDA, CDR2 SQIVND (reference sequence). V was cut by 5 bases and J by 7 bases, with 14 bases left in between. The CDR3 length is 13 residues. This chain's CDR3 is CASSPGGARGYTF. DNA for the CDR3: TGTGCCAGTAGTCCCGGGGGGGCGCGTGGCTACACCTTC.

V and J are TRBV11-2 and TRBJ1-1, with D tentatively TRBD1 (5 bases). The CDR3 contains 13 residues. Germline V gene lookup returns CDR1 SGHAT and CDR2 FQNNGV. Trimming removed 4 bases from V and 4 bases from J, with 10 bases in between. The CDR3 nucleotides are TGTGCCAGCAGCTCTCAGGGATTCACTGAAGCTTTCTTT. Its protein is CASSSQGFTEAFF.

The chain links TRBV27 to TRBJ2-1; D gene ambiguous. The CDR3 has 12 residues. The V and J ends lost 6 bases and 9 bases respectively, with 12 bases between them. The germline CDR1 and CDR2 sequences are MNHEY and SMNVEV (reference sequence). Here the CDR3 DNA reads TGTGCCAGCAGCCCGCCGTCAGGTGAGCAGTTCTTC. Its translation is CASSPPSGEQFF.

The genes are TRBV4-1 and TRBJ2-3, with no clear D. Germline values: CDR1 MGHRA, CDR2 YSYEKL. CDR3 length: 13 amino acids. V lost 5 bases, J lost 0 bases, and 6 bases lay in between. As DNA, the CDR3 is TGCGCCAGCAGCTATTATAGCACAGATACGCAGTATTTT. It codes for CASSYYSTDTQYF.

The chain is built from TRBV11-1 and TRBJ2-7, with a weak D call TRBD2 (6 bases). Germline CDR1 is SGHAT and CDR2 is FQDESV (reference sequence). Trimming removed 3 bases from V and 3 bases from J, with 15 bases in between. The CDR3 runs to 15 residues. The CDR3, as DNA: TGTGCCAGCAGCTTGGCTCGGGGGTCCCACTACGAGCAGTACTTC. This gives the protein CASSLARGSHYEQYF.

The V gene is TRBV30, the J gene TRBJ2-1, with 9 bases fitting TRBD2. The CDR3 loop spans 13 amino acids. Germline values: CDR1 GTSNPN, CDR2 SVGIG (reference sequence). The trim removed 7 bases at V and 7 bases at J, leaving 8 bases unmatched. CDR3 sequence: CASSVLAGNEQFF. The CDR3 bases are TGTGCCTCGTCCGTGCTAGCGGGGAATGAGCAGTTCTTC.

The CDR3 sequence: CSVEDNRGGNTIYF. CDR3 DNA sequence: TGCAGCGTTGAAGATAACAGGGGTGGAAACACCATATATTTT. The rearrangement links TRBV29-1 to TRBJ1-3; the match to TRBD1 covers 7 bases. Losses at the gene ends were 0 bases for V and 3 bases for J; bases not matched to a gene: 2. Germline CDR1 and CDR2: SQVTM and ANQGSEA. The CDR3 contains 14 residues. The whole variable domain, filled in from reference TRBV29-1 and TRBJ1-3, reads SAVISQKPSRDICQRGTSLTIQCQVDSQVTMMFWYRQQPGQSLTLIATANQGSEATYESGFVIDKFPISRPNLTFSTLTVSNMSPEDSSIYLCSVEDNRGGNTIYFGEGSWLTVV.

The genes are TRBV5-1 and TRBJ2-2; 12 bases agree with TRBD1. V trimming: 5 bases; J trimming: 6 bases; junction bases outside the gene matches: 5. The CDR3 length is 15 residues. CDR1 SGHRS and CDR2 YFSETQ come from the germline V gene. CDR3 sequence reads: CASSPGQGAAGELFF. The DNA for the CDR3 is TGCGCCAGCAGTCCGGGACAGGGGGCCGCCGGGGAGCTGTTTTTT. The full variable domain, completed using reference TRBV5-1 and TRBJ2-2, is KAGVTQTPRYLIKTRGQQVTLSCSPISGHRSVSWYQQTPGQGLQFLFEYFSETQRNKGNFPGRFSGRQFSNSRSEMNVSTLELGDSALYLCASSPGQGAAGELFFGEGSRLTVL.

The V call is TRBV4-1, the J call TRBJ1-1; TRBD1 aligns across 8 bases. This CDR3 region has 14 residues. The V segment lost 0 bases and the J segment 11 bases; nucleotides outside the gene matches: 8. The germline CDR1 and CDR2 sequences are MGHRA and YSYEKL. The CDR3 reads CASSQDQGQGKAFF. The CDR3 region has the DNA TGCGCCAGCAGCCAAGATCAAGGACAGGGTAAGGCTTTCTTT.

The CDR3 DNA sequence: TGCGCCAGCACGCCCTGGGGGGGTACTGAAGCTTTCTTT. Amino acids: CASTPWGGTEAFF. This sequence joins TRBV5-1 and TRBJ1-1; TRBD1 is a possible D gene (5 bases). V was pared by 6 bases and J by 5 bases, with 14 bases between. Germline CDR1 is SGHRS and CDR2 is YFSETQ. This CDR3 region has 13 residues.

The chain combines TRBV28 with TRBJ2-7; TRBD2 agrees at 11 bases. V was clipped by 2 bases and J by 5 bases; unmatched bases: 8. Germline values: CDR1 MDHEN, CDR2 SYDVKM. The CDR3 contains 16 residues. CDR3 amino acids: CASSLVAGGGPHEQYF. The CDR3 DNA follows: TGTGCCAGCAGTTTAGTAGCGGGAGGGGGTCCCCACGAGCAGTACTTC.

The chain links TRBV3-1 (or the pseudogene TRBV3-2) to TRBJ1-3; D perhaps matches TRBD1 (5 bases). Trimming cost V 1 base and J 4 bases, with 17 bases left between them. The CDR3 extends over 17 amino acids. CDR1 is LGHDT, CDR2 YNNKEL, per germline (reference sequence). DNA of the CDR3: TGTGCCAGCAGCCAAGTATCTGTGGGGCTAGGAGGAAACACCATATATTTT. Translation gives CASSQVSVGLGGNTIYF.

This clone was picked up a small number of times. The CDR3 DNA is TGTGCCAGCAATTCACTAGCGCGCACCGGGGAGCTGTTTTTT. Translation: CASNSLARTGELFF. The chain uses TRBV19 and TRBJ2-2; 7 bases match TRBD2. This CDR3 region has 14 residues. Germline values: CDR1 LNHDA, CDR2 SQIVND (reference sequence). With V trimmed by 9 bases and J by 4 bases, 8 bases remained unmatched.

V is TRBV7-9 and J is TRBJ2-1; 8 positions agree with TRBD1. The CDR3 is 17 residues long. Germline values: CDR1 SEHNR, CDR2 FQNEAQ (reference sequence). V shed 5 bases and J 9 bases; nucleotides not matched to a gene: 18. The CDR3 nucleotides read TGTGCCAGCAGCCCAGCCGAGCTGGGACAGGCTTTTGGTGAGCAGTTCTTC. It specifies CASSPAELGQAFGEQFF.

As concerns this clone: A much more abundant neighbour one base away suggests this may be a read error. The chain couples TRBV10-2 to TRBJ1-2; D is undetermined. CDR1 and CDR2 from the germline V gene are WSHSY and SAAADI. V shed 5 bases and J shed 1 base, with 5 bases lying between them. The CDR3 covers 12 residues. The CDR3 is CASSTGNYGYTF. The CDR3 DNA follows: TGCGCCAGCAGTACGGGTAACTATGGCTACACCTTC.

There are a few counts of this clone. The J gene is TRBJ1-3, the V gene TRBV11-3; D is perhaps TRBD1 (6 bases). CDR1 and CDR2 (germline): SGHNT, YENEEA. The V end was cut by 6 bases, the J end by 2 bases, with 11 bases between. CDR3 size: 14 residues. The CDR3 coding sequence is TGTGCCAGCAGGGGCAGGGGCACTGGAAACACCATATATTTT. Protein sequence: CASRGRGTGNTIYF.

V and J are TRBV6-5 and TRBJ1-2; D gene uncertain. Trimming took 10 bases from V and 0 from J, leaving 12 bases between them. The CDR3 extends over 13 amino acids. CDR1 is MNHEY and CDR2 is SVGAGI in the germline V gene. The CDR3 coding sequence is TGTGCCACCCGGAGAGGGCCTAACTATGGCTACACCTTC. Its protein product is CATRRGPNYGYTF.

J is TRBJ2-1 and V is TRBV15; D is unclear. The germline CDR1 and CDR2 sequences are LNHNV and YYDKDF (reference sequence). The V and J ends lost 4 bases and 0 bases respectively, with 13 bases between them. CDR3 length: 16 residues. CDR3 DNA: TGTGCCACCAGCAAACGGAGAGTTAGCTCCTACAATGAGCAGTTCTTC. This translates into CATSKRRVSSYNEQFF.